One and the same sample provided the 5 T cell receptor beta chains below, sequenced in a study of patients and donors after allogeneic stem cell transplantation. TCRdb independently ran MiXCR on the RT-PCR reads; one entry per CDR3 protein. Of about 960,000 distinct CDR3 sequences detected, more than 15% appear once; the ten largest clones hold around 6%. Sequencing was carried out using blood, either unsorted or a sorted T cell fraction (not recorded which). The receptors were sampled from a human donor who was either an allogeneic HSCT recipient or a stem cell or donor lymphocyte infusion donor (not recorded which). It is not recorded whose cells these are; they may come from a transplant donor.

This clonotype has only a few counts. The chain uses TRBV7-2 and TRBJ1-5; D remains unclear. Germline V gives CDR1 SGHTA, CDR2 FQGNSA. CDR3 length: 13 amino acids. Between the trimmed V and J ends, which lost 1 base and 5 bases, there was a span of 6 bases. The CDR3 DNA is TGTGCCAGCAGCTTAGAACTCGATCAGCCCCAGCATTTT. Translation gives CASSLELDQPQHF.

This clonotype has more than one count but fewer than ten. V gene TRBV20-1 combines with J gene TRBJ2-7, with D maybe TRBD1 (6 bases). This CDR3 has 13 amino acids. In germline, CDR1 is DFQATT, CDR2 SNEGSKA (reference sequence). V was trimmed by 3 bases and J by 2 bases, leaving 11 bases between them. The CDR3 region has the DNA TGCAGTGCTAGGCCAGGGGTCCCCTACGAGCAGTACTTC. Translating gives CSARPGVPYEQYF.

There are many counts of this clonotype. This chain joins TRBV7-3 and TRBJ2-1; perhaps TRBD2 as D (6 bases). Per germline, CDR1 SGHTA and CDR2 FQGTGA. CDR3 length equals 14 residues. Trimming left V 8 bases short and J 1 base short, with 12 bases between. This chain's CDR3 is CASSRRGSYNEQFF. The DNA of the CDR3 is TGTGCCAGCTCGCGGAGGGGATCCTACAATGAGCAGTTCTTC. The full variable domain, its missing parts supplied by reference TRBV7-3 and TRBJ2-1, is GAGVSQTPSNKVTEKGKYVELRCDPISGHTALYWYRQSLGQGPEFLIYFQGTGAADDSGLPNDRFFAVRPEGSVSTLKIQRTERGDSAVYLCASSRRGSYNEQFFGPGTRLTVL.

This clonotype was detected a few times. The rearrangement uses TRBV20-1 and TRBJ2-5; D gene ambiguous. Germline V lookup: CDR1 DFQATT, CDR2 SNEGSKA (reference sequence). The CDR3 runs to 13 residues. V gave up 4 bases and J gave up 6 bases, with 15 bases separating them. The CDR3, as DNA: TGCAGTGCTATCAGCAGACCCAGGAAGACCCAGTACTTC. Translated: CSAISRPRKTQYF.

This clonotype has only a few counts. CDR3 bases: TGTGCCAGCAGTATCGGGACAGCGAACACTGAAGCTTTCTTT. Its protein product is CASSIGTANTEAFF. The genes are TRBV27 and TRBJ1-1; 7 positions agree with TRBD1. J gave up 1 base and V 5 bases, and 4 bases lay outside the gene matches. Germline lookup yields CDR1 MNHEY and CDR2 SMNVEV (reference sequence). The CDR3 runs 14 residues.